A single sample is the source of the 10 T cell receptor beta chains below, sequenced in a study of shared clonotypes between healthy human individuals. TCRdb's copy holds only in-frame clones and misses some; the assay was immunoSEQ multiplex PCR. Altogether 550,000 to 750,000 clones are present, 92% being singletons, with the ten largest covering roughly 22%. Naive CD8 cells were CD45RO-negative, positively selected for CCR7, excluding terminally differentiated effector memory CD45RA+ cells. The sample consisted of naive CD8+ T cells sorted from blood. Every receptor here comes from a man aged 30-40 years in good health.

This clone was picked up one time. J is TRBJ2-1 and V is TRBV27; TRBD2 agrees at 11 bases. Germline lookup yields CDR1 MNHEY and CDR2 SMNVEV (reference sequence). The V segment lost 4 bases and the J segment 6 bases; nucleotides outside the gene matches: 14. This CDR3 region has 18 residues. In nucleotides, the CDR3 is TGTGCCAGCAGTTCCGCCGGGACTAGCGGCCCGTACGGCAATGAGCAGTTCTTC. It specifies CASSSAGTSGPYGNEQFF.

CDR3 DNA sequence: TGTGCCAGCAGCTACCGGGACAGGGTCACTGAAGCTTTCTTT. It is translated as CASSYRDRVTEAFF. The genes are TRBV11-2 and TRBJ1-1, with TRBD1 matching 9 bases. Germline loops: CDR1 SGHAT, CDR2 FQNNGV. V was clipped by 4 bases and J by 4 bases; unmatched bases: 4. The CDR3 spans 14 residues. The full variable domain, rest sourced from reference TRBV11-2 and TRBJ1-1, is EAGVAQSPRYKIIEKRQSVAFWCNPISGHATLYWYQQILGQGPKLLIQFQNNGVVDDSQLPKDRFSAERLKGVDSTLKIQPAKLEDSAVYLCASSYRDRVTEAFFGQGTRLTVV.

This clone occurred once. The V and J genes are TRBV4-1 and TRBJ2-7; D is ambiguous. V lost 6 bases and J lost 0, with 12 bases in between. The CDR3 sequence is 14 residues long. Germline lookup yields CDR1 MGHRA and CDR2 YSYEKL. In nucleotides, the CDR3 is TGCGCCAGCAGGGATGGGGTCAGCTCCTACGAGCAGTACTTC. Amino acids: CASRDGVSSYEQYF.

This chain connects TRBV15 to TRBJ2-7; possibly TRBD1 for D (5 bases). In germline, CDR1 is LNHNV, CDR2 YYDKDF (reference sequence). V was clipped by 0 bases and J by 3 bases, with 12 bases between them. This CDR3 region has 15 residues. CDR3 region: CATSRDVGRDYEQYF. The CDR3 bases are TGTGCCACCAGCAGAGATGTTGGCAGGGACTACGAGCAGTACTTC.

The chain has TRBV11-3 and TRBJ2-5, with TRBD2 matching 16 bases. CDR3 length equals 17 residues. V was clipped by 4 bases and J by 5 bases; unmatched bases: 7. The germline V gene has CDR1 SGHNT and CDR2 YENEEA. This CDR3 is CASSSGLAGGRGETQYF. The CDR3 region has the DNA TGTGCCAGCAGCTCGGGACTAGCGGGAGGGAGGGGTGAGACCCAGTACTTC.

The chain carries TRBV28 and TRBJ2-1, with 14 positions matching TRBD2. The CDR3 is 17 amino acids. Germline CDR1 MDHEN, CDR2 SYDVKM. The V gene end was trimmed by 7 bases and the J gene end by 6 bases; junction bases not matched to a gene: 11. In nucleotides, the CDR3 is TGTGCCAGCATCCCGGGACTAGCGGGAGTAGACGCCAATGAGCAGTTCTTC. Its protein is CASIPGLAGVDANEQFF.

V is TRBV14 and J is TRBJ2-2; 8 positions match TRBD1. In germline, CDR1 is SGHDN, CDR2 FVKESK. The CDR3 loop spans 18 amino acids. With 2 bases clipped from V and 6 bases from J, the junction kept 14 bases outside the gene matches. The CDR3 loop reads CASSQLDRGTNPAGELFF. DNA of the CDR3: TGTGCCAGCAGCCAACTAGACAGGGGAACAAATCCCGCCGGGGAGCTGTTTTTT.

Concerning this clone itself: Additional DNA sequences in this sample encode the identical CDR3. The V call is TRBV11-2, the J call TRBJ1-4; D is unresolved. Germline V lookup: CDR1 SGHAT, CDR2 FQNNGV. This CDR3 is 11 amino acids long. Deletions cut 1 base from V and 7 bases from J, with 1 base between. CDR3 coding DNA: TGTGCCAGCAGCTTAGGTGAAAAACTGTTTTTT. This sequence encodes CASSLGEKLFF.

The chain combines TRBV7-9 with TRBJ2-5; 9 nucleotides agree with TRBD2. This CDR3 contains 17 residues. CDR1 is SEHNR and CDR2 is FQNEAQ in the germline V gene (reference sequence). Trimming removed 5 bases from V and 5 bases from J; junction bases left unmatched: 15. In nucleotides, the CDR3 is TGTGCCAGCAGCAGCACAAGAAGTAGCGGGAGCCGTGAGACCCAGTACTTC. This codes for CASSSTRSSGSRETQYF.

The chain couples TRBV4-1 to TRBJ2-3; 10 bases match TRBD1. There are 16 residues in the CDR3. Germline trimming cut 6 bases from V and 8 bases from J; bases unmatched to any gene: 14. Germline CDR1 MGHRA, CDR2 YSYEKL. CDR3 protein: CASSPQRGDRGGTQYF. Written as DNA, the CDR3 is TGCGCCAGCAGTCCTCAAAGGGGGGACAGGGGAGGTACGCAGTATTTT.